One and the same sample provided the 21 T cell receptor beta chains below, sequenced in a study of cytomegalovirus exposure and HLA in healthy donors. PCR involved 60 Vbeta and 13 Jbeta primers. Using immunoSEQ multiplex PCR, the repertoire was profiled, and TCRdb retains in-frame clones only, with some absent. The sample includes 80,000 or so clones, less than 80% seen only once; the top ten take approximately 7%. The sample was PBMCs. The origin of the receptors is a woman in her forties or fifties in good health and CMV-seropositive.

For the CDR3, the DNA is TGTGGGAGGCACAATGAGCAGTTCTTC. This codes for CGRHNEQFF. The rearrangement joins TRBV9 to TRBJ2-1; TRBD2 might be the D (5 bases). This CDR3 spans 9 amino acids. CDR1 is SGDLS, CDR2 YYNGEE, per germline.

This clone was seen more than once but under ten times. This chain joins TRBV5-1 and TRBJ1-4, with D perhaps matching TRBD1 (5 bases). The CDR3 loop spans 12 amino acids. Germline CDR1 and CDR2: SGHRS and YFSETQ. Between the trimmed V and J ends, which lost 0 bases and 8 bases, there was a span of 5 bases. The CDR3 region has the DNA TGCGCCAGCAGCTTGGACAGGGAAAAACTGTTTTTT. As protein: CASSLDREKLFF.

The rearrangement links TRBV9 to TRBJ2-2, with 8 bases identical to TRBD2. This CDR3 contains 16 residues. Per germline, CDR1 SGDLS and CDR2 YYNGEE. V trimming: 0 bases; J trimming: 0 bases; junction bases outside the gene matches: 1. The CDR3 reads CASSVARGANTGELFF. CDR3 DNA sequence: TGTGCCAGCAGCGTAGCGCGGGGGGCGAACACCGGGGAGCTGTTTTTT.

V gene TRBV6-1 combines with J gene TRBJ1-4; the D is unclear. Trimming left V 0 bases short and J 3 bases short, with 20 bases between. This CDR3 is built from 19 residues. Per germline, CDR1 MNHNS and CDR2 SASEGT. The chain's CDR3 is CASSEAFRASGGPNEKLFF. The CDR3 DNA reads TGTGCCAGCAGTGAAGCGTTTAGGGCCTCGGGAGGCCCTAATGAAAAACTGTTTTTT.

This clone was counted between two and nine times. The chain employs TRBV6-6 and TRBJ1-2; maybe TRBD1 (5 bases). Trimming cost V 2 bases and J 14 bases, with 15 bases left between them. Germline CDR1 MNHNY, CDR2 SVGAGI (reference sequence). This CDR3 is built from 12 residues. Here the CDR3 reads CASSYLGGKGTF. DNA of the CDR3: TGTGCCAGCAGTTACCTGGGGGGGAAAGGGACCTTC.

This clone was seen only a few times. CDR3 DNA sequence: TGTGCCAGCAGCTTACGGGAGCGGGAGATCTACGAGCAGTACTTC. It encodes CASSLREREIYEQYF. The J gene is TRBJ2-5, the V gene TRBV13; TRBD2 matches at 8 bases. The end of the DNA fits TRBJ2-7 better, so the J call may be wrong. Per the germline V gene, CDR1 is PRHDT and CDR2 is FYEKMQ (reference sequence). The CDR3 is made up of 15 amino acids.

The gene calls are TRBV29-1 and TRBJ1-2; D not resolved. The length of the CDR3 is 13 residues. V shed 5 bases and J shed 6 bases, with 16 bases lying between them. CDR1 and CDR2 from the germline V gene are SQVTM and ANQGSEA. CDR3 loop: CSVPRPTRNGYTF. Here the CDR3 DNA reads TGCAGCGTTCCACGCCCAACGCGGAATGGCTACACCTTC.

This clone appeared once. The rearrangement joins TRBV6-1 to TRBJ1-1; 10 bases fit TRBD1. The trim removed 4 bases at V and 8 bases at J, leaving 7 bases unmatched. Per the germline V gene, CDR1 is MNHNS and CDR2 is SASEGT. The CDR3 length is 14 residues. CDR3 amino acids: CASSGWGTGEEAFF. CDR3 DNA: TGTGCCAGCAGTGGGTGGGGGACAGGGGAAGAAGCTTTCTTT.

The chain recombines TRBV28 with TRBJ2-3; 7 bases map to TRBD2. Germline lookup yields CDR1 MDHEN and CDR2 SYDVKM. This CDR3 contains 12 residues. Trimming cost V 6 bases and J 4 bases; bases outside gene matches: 1. The CDR3 protein is CASRAGADTQYF. The CDR3 nucleotides read TGTGCCAGCAGGGCGGGGGCAGATACGCAGTATTTT.

This chain uses TRBV5-1 with TRBJ2-1; weak D call: TRBD2 (5 bases). Looked up from germline, CDR1 is SGHRS and CDR2 is YFSETQ. The V gene lost 4 bases and the J gene lost 10 bases, with 12 bases spanning the gap. The length of the CDR3 is 12 residues. In DNA, the CDR3 is TGCGCCAGCAGCCGAGGGAGTGACGAGCAGTTCTTC. Its protein is CASSRGSDEQFF.

The CDR3 spells CASSQASFGVYEQYV. In DNA form, the CDR3 reads TGTGCCAGCAGCCAAGCCTCCTTCGGGGTCTACGAGCAGTACGTC. The chain is built from TRBV4-2 and TRBJ2-7; D is perhaps TRBD2 (5 bases). CDR1 and CDR2 (germline): LGHNA, YNFKEQ. Trimming stripped 1 base from V and 3 bases from J, with 13 bases between. The CDR3 is 15 residues long.

CDR3 DNA sequence: TGTGCCAGCAGCTCAGGGGCTGATCAGCCCCAGCATTTT. Protein: CASSSGADQPQHF. This sequence joins TRBV7-9 and TRBJ1-5; D perhaps matches TRBD1 (6 bases). There are 13 residues in the CDR3. The germline V gene encodes CDR1 SEHNR and CDR2 FQNEAQ (reference sequence). Trimming stripped 4 bases from V and 5 bases from J, with 9 bases between.

The chain carries TRBV7-2 and TRBJ1-4; TRBD1 matches 7 bases. This CDR3 region has 15 residues. The V gene's germline CDR1 is SGHTA and CDR2 FQGNSA. Unmatched junction bases numbered 10, after V lost 4 bases and J lost 8 bases. CDR3 nucleotide sequence: TGTGCCAGCAGCTCGCAGGGGGGCGCGGAGGAAAAACTGTTTTTT. This encodes CASSSQGGAEEKLFF.

J is TRBJ2-2 and V is TRBV6-6; TRBD2 matches 13 bases. CDR3 size: 16 residues. Germline trimming cut 6 bases from V and 7 bases from J; bases unmatched to any gene: 8. Germline CDR1 and CDR2: MNHNY and SVGAGI (reference sequence). The CDR3 sequence: CASSHRLAGGGGELFF. In DNA form, the CDR3 reads TGTGCCAGCAGCCACAGACTAGCGGGGGGCGGCGGGGAGCTGTTTTTT.

This clone turned up a few times. The rearrangement uses TRBV7-9 and TRBJ2-7; D ambiguous. Germline V gene sequence: CDR1 SEHNR, CDR2 FQNEAQ (reference sequence). V lost 5 bases and J lost 2, with 7 bases in between. This CDR3 is 12 amino acids long. The CDR3 reads CASSTSPYEQYF. CDR3 nucleotides: TGTGCCAGCAGCACCAGTCCCTACGAGCAGTACTTC.

The chain carries TRBV11-2 and TRBJ1-1, with 8 positions matching TRBD1. Per the germline V gene, CDR1 is SGHAT and CDR2 is FQNNGV. With 3 bases clipped from V and 4 bases from J, the junction kept 4 bases outside the gene matches. The CDR3 is 14 residues long. CDR3 nucleotide sequence: TGTGCCAGCAGCTTTGACAGGGGAAGCACTGAAGCTTTCTTT. This encodes CASSFDRGSTEAFF. Combining the CDR3 with reference TRBV11-2 and TRBJ1-1 gives the whole variable domain EAGVAQSPRYKIIEKRQSVAFWCNPISGHATLYWYQQILGQGPKLLIQFQNNGVVDDSQLPKDRFSAERLKGVDSTLKIQPAKLEDSAVYLCASSFDRGSTEAFFGQGTRLTVV.

This clone was detected only a few times. One junction end disagrees with the germline gene, perhaps due to a read error. This sequence joins TRBV7-9 and TRBJ1-1, with D unresolved. Germline CDR1 is SEHNR and CDR2 is FQNEAQ (reference sequence). The CDR3 is 12 residues long. The CDR3 DNA reads TGTTCCAGCAGCTCACTACCGACTGAAGCTTTCTTT. It translates to CSSSSLPTEAFF. Drawing the rest from reference TRBV7-9 and TRBJ1-1, the complete variable domain is DTGVSQNPRHKITKRGQNVTFRCDPISEHNRLYWYRQTLGQGPEFLTYFQNEAQLEKSRLLSDRFSAERPKGSFSTLEIQRTEQGDSAMYLCSSSSLPTEAFFGQGTRLTVV.

This chain links TRBV27 with TRBJ1-1, with D possibly matching TRBD1 (5 bases). This CDR3 is 17 amino acids long. The germline gives CDR1 MNHEY, CDR2 SMNVEV (reference sequence). V lost 4 bases and J lost 3, with 21 bases in between. CDR3 amino acids: CASSSPWQGPEYTEAFF. CDR3 DNA sequence: TGTGCCAGCAGTTCCCCGTGGCAGGGCCCAGAGTACACTGAAGCTTTCTTT.

This clone was seen a few times. This chain uses TRBV19 with TRBJ1-3; D is perhaps TRBD1 (6 bases). Trimming shortened V by 10 bases and J by 1 base, and 14 bases separated the two germline ends. The CDR3 sequence is 14 residues long. The germline CDR1 and CDR2 sequences are LNHDA and SQIVND (reference sequence). The DNA for the CDR3 is TGTGCCACCTCGACTACAGGGTCTGGAAACACCATATATTTT. This gives the protein CATSTTGSGNTIYF.

V usage is TRBV7-3 and J usage is TRBJ1-1; D not certain. CDR1 and CDR2 from the germline V gene are SGHTA and FQGTGA. V was clipped by 4 bases and J by 0 bases, with 9 bases between them. This CDR3 is built from 14 residues. The CDR3 sequence is CASSSGFLNTEAFF. The DNA for the CDR3 is TGTGCCAGCAGCTCGGGATTTTTGAACACTGAAGCTTTCTTT.

The V and J genes are TRBV5-1 and TRBJ1-1, with D possibly matching TRBD1 (5 bases). Per germline, CDR1 SGHRS and CDR2 YFSETQ. V was shortened by 0 bases and J by 3 bases, with 12 bases between the two germline ends. This CDR3 comprises 15 residues. The CDR3 sequence: CASSLGQGRDTEAFF. The CDR3 nucleotides are TGCGCCAGCAGCTTGGGCCAGGGTAGGGACACTGAAGCTTTCTTT.